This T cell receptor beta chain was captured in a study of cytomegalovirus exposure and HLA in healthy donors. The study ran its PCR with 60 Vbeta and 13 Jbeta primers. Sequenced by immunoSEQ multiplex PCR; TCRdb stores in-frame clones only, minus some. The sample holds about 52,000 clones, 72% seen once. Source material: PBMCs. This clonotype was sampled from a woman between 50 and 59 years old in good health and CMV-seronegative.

CDR3 DNA sequence: TGTGCCAGCAGCCAAACAGGGACGAGCAATCAGCCCCAGCATTTT. Its protein product is CASSQTGTSNQPQHF. This sequence joins TRBV4-2 and TRBJ1-5; D is possibly TRBD1 (6 bases). There are 15 residues in the CDR3. Per the germline V gene, CDR1 is LGHNA and CDR2 is YNFKEQ. V was clipped by 2 bases and J by 1 base, with 9 bases between them.